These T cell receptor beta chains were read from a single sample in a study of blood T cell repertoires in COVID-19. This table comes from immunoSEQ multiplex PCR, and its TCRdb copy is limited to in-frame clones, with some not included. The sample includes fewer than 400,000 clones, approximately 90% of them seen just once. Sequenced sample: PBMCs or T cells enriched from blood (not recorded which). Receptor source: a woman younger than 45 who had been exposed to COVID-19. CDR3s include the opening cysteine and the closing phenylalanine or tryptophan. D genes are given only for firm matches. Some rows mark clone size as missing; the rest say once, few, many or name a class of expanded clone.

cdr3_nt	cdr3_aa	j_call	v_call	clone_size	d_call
TGCGCCAGCAGCTTGACGGCCCCAGGGGATACGCAGTATTTT	CASSLTAPGDTQYF	TRBJ2-3	TRBV5-1	.	.
TGCGCCAGCAGCCAAAACCTGCCGCAGGCTGCAACTAATGAAAAACTGTTTTTT	CASSQNLPQAATNEKLFF	TRBJ1-4	TRBV4-3	.	.
TGTGCCAGCAGCCAGGGACAGGGCCGGTATAATTCACCCCTCCACTTT	CASSQGQGRYNSPLHF	TRBJ1-6	TRBV13	.	TRBD1
TGTGCCAGCAGCTTCGCCGGTGTGGACGAGCAGTACTTC	CASSFAGVDEQYF	TRBJ2-7	TRBV5-4	.	.
TGTGCCAGTCCCGGACAGGGGGGATCACCCCTCCACTTT	CASPGQGGSPLHF	TRBJ1-6	TRBV6-5	.	TRBD1
TGTGCCAGCAGCTGGGGGGTGTTCAGCGGGCCCGACAATGAGCAGTTCTTC	CASSWGVFSGPDNEQFF	TRBJ2-1	TRBV13	.	.
TGTGCCAGCTCACAAAACAGGGGGCGCCGCTATGGCTACACCTTC	CASSQNRGRRYGYTF	TRBJ1-2	TRBV18	.	TRBD1
TGTGCCAGCAGCCACTCTCGACTAGCGGGGGGCTCATACGAGCAGTACTTC	CASSHSRLAGGSYEQYF	TRBJ2-7	TRBV11-2	once	TRBD2
TGTGCCACCACCCCAGAACAGGGAGTCCGTAGCTACACCTTC	CATTPEQGVRSYTF	TRBJ1-2	TRBV15	few	.
TGCGCCAGCAGCCTTGGATTCACAGGGCTTAATTCACCCCTCCACTTT	CASSLGFTGLNSPLHF	TRBJ1-6	TRBV4-3	.	.
TGTGCCAGCTCACCATTGGCAGGGAATGAAAAACTGTTTTTT	CASSPLAGNEKLFF	TRBJ1-4	TRBV18	.	.
TGTGCCAGCAGTTACGGGACAGGCGGTAATTCACCCCTCCACTTT	CASSYGTGGNSPLHF	TRBJ1-6	TRBV6-5	.	TRBD1
TGTGCCAGCAGCCAGGCCGCAGGGGCTGGGGGGGGCATTCAGTACTTC	CASSQAAGAGGGIQYF	TRBJ2-4	TRBV3-1/TRBV3-2	.	.
TGTGCCATCAGTGAGCATTTCCCGACTGAGTCGGAACTGTTTTTT	CAISEHFPTESELFF	TRBJ1-4	TRBV10-3	.	.
TGTGCCAGCAGTTTCCAGGGAAAGGGGGAGACCCAGTACTTC	CASSFQGKGETQYF	TRBJ2-5	TRBV27	.	.
TGTGCCAGCAGTGATTGGGCCCCGGGAGGGGAAAAACTGTTTTTT	CASSDWAPGGEKLFF	TRBJ1-4	TRBV6-1	.	.
TGTGCCAGCAGCGACAGCGGGGGGGCCGATACGCAGTATTTT	CASSDSGGADTQYF	TRBJ2-3	TRBV25-1	few	TRBD2
TGTGCCAGCAGTAACGACAAGAACTACGAGCAGTACTTC	CASSNDKNYEQYF	TRBJ2-7	TRBV6-5	few	.
TGTGCCAGCAGCGCCGGGACAGGTAATTCCTACGAGCAGTACTTC	CASSAGTGNSYEQYF	TRBJ2-7	TRBV7-8	few	TRBD1
TGCGCCAGCAGCTTCCGTAACACTGAAGCTTTCTTT	CASSFRNTEAFF	TRBJ1-1	TRBV5-1	.	.
TGTGCCAGCAGCTCCTCCCACGTCCAGGGGGATGGCTACACCTTC	CASSSSHVQGDGYTF	TRBJ1-2	TRBV7-9	.	TRBD1
TGTGCCAGCGCATTACAGGGTTTAGGTGAAGCTTTCTTT	CASALQGLGEAFF	TRBJ1-1	TRBV7-2	.	.
TGTGCCAGCAGCTTAGGGGACAGGGGCCAACCCAACTATGGCTACACCTTC	CASSLGDRGQPNYGYTF	TRBJ1-2	TRBV7-8	.	TRBD1
TGTGCCAGCAGCTTAGGGGTTTTTGACCTCAATCAGCCCCAGCATTTT	CASSLGVFDLNQPQHF	TRBJ1-5	TRBV5-5	.	.
TGTGCCAGTAGTCCGACTCATCCCCACAGGGCCGCTCCTCTCATGAACACTGAAGCTTTCTTT	CASSPTHPHRAAPLMNTEAFF	TRBJ1-1	TRBV19	.	.
TGTGCCAGCAGTTACCCGACAGCTAACTATGGCTACACCTTC	CASSYPTANYGYTF	TRBJ1-2	TRBV6-2/TRBV6-3	.	.
TGTGCCAGTAGACCCCCCGGGGGGCGGCAGAACACCATATATTTT	CASRPPGGRQNTIYF	TRBJ1-3	TRBV19	.	.
TGTGCCAGCAGCCGCACAGGTTATAATTCACCCCTCCACTTT	CASSRTGYNSPLHF	TRBJ1-6	TRBV6-5	.	.
TGTGCCAGTAGTATAGGCCCCCAGACTAGCGGGGGGCCCTACAATGAGCAGTTCTTC	CASSIGPQTSGGPYNEQFF	TRBJ2-1	TRBV19	.	TRBD2
TGTGCCAGTAGTCCCCGGGACACCGGGCTAGCCAAAAACATTCAGTACTTC	CASSPRDTGLAKNIQYF	TRBJ2-4	TRBV19	.	.
TGCAGCGTGCAGGGGAACCAAGAGACCCAGTACTTC	CSVQGNQETQYF	TRBJ2-5	TRBV29-1	once	.
TGTGCCAGTAGTATAGAACCGACTGTTTCTGGAAACACCATATATTTT	CASSIEPTVSGNTIYF	TRBJ1-3	TRBV19	.	.
TGTGCCACCAGTGATCCCTCCGCAGGGGAGAGGACCGGGGAGCTGTTTTTT	CATSDPSAGERTGELFF	TRBJ2-2	TRBV24-1	.	.
TGTGCCAGCTCACGGGCAGGGGGCATTAAGAATGAGCAGTTCTTC	CASSRAGGIKNEQFF	TRBJ2-1	TRBV18	.	TRBD1
.	CASSKVGQGTANTEAFF	TRBJ1-1	TRBV21-1	.	.
TGCGCCAGCAGCCAAGATGCGGGGACAGGCCGAAACACCATATATTTT	CASSQDAGTGRNTIYF	TRBJ1-3	TRBV4-3	.	TRBD1
TGTGCCAGCAGCCCCTCGGGGAACACTGAAGCTTTCTTT	CASSPSGNTEAFF	TRBJ1-1	TRBV6-2/TRBV6-3	.	.
TGTGCCAGCAGTCCTACACGACGGGACAGAAGGCGAAACTATGGCTACACCTTC	CASSPTRRDRRRNYGYTF	TRBJ1-2	TRBV6-6	.	TRBD1
TGTGCCACCAGCCGAGGGCAGGGGACCGCCCTAAGCGAGCAGTACTTC	CATSRGQGTALSEQYF	TRBJ2-7	TRBV15	.	.
TGTGCCAGCAGTCAACAGGGGGCGGTAGCTTTCTTT	CASSQQGAVAFF	TRBJ1-1	TRBV6-5	.	TRBD1
TGCGCCAGCAGCTTGCTGCAGGGGCGTTCGTTGGATGGCTACACCTTC	CASSLLQGRSLDGYTF	TRBJ1-2	TRBV5-1	.	.
TGCGCCAGCAGCCAAGGGGGAGAGACCCAGTACTTC	CASSQGGETQYF	TRBJ2-5	TRBV5-1	few	.
TGTGCCAGCAGTTTATCGGGACATACGAGACAACTCGAGTACTTC	CASSLSGHTRQLEYF	TRBJ2-4	TRBV27	.	.
TGTGCCACCAGCAGAGGACCGGGGGAAAAACTGTTTTTT	CATSRGPGEKLFF	TRBJ1-4	TRBV15	once	.
TGCGCCAGCAGCCGACCTGCGGGACAGCGGATCTCTGGGGCCAACGTCCTGACTTTC	CASSRPAGQRISGANVLTF	TRBJ2-6	TRBV4-1	.	.
TGTGCTAGTGGTTTGGAGGGGGCAACAGATACGCAGTATTTT	CASGLEGATDTQYF	TRBJ2-3	TRBV12-5	.	TRBD1
TGTGCCAGCAGTCCCGGGACAGGGTTTTCCTACGAGCAGTACTTC	CASSPGTGFSYEQYF	TRBJ2-7	TRBV27	.	TRBD1
TGTGCCACCAGCAGCCTGCGGGGGGGCTTAGAGACCCAGTACTTC	CATSSLRGGLETQYF	TRBJ2-5	TRBV15	.	TRBD2
TGTGCCAGCAGTACCCACCCGGGAGCAGATACGCAGTATTTT	CASSTHPGADTQYF	TRBJ2-3	TRBV27	.	.
TGTGCCAGCAGCTTCCGGGTTAGCGGGGATGGCGGGGAGCTGTTTTTT	CASSFRVSGDGGELFF	TRBJ2-2	TRBV7-8	.	TRBD2
TGCGCCAGCAGCTTGGTACAGGCAAACACCGGGGAGCTGTTTTTT	CASSLVQANTGELFF	TRBJ2-2	TRBV5-1	.	.
TGTGCCAGCAGCTTAGTATTAATGACAGGGCGAGTTACTAATGAAAAACTGTTTTTT	CASSLVLMTGRVTNEKLFF	TRBJ1-4	TRBV7-9	.	TRBD1
TGCAGCGTTTCATTAGCGGGGGAGCAGTACTTC	CSVSLAGEQYF	TRBJ2-7	TRBV29-1	.	TRBD2
TGTGCCAGCTCACCAAGGTCCCGGGACAGTTATTCGGAGACCCAGTACTTC	CASSPRSRDSYSETQYF	TRBJ2-5	TRBV18	.	TRBD1
TGCAGTGCTAGTGCTACCGGGGTCCATAATTCACCCCTCCACTTT	CSASATGVHNSPLHF	TRBJ1-6	TRBV20-1	.	.
TGTGCCAGTAGTTTGACAGGGAATGAAAAACTGTTTTTT	CASSLTGNEKLFF	TRBJ1-4	TRBV6-5	.	TRBD1
TGCGCCAGCAGCCCGGGACAGGGGAACACCGGGGAGCTGTTTTTT	CASSPGQGNTGELFF	TRBJ2-2	TRBV5-1	.	TRBD1
TGTGCCTGGGCACGGTGGAGAAGCTCCTACGAGCAGTACTTC	CAWARWRSSYEQYF	TRBJ2-7	TRBV30	.	.
TGCGCCAGCAGCTTGGGGACAGAAATGTATGGCTACACCTTC	CASSLGTEMYGYTF	TRBJ1-2	TRBV5-1	.	.